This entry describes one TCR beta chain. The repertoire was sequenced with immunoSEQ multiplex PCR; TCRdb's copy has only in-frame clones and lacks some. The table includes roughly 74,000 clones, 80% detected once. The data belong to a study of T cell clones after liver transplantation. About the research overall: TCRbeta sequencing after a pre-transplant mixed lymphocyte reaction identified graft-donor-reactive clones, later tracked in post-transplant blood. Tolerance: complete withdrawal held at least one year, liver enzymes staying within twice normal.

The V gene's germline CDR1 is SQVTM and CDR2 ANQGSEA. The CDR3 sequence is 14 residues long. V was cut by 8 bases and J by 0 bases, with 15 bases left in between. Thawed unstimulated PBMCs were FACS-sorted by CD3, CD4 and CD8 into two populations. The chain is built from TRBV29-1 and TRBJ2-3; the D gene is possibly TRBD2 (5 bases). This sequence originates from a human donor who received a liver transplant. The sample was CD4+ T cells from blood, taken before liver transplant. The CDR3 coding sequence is TGCAGCACTCAGAGGGCCGGTAGCACAGATACGCAGTATTTT. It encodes CSTQRAGSTDTQYF.